This T cell receptor beta chain originates from a study of T cell responses to AZD1222 COVID-19 vaccine. Regarding this clone: What it binds is unknown.

Study results and limitations: The donor group comprised mostly white British people and more females; the analysis possibly underestimated clonal diversity. Following two doses of AZD1222, Spike-specific TCR breadth and depth rose. The span of vaccine-associated CD4 TCRs extended across spike, with dominance at 160-218 and 743-854.

Clones were read by immunoSEQ multiplex PCR, and TCRdb kept only the in-frame ones, dropping some. The sample lists some 130,000 clones; 88% were seen once. The germline V gene has CDR1 GTSNPN and CDR2 SVGIG (reference sequence). The CDR3 length is 13 residues. The V end lost 4 bases, the J end lost 4 bases, and 13 bases lay between the germline ends. The V call is TRBV30, the J call TRBJ1-2; no clear D gene. Source: peripheral blood, taken 28 days after the second AZD1222 dose. This receptor was obtained from an adult who received the AZD1222 COVID-19 vaccine. In DNA form, the CDR3 reads TGTGCCTGGATGAGGGATACAGTCTATGGCTACACCTTC. It specifies CAWMRDTVYGYTF.